This T cell receptor (beta chain) was retrieved from a study of shared clonotypes between healthy human individuals. Study-wide context: Ranging from 18 to 49 in age, donors were two women and three men.

Germline CDR1 reads LNHDA; CDR2 reads SQIVND (reference sequence). This CDR3 has 13 amino acids. The V gene lost 0 bases and the J gene lost 5 bases, with 6 bases spanning the gap. The donors, healthy adults who were HIV-negative, had experienced no recent acute infections or vaccinations. Unsorted samples drew genomic DNA from 70 million to 95 million PBMCs. The protocol was immunoSEQ multiplex PCR, while the TCRdb copy is restricted to in-frame clones and leaves out a portion. The data contain about 560,000 clones, roughly 79% of them singletons. The sequencing sample was made of PBMCs. This TCR was sampled from a middle-aged woman in good health. Some clones in this sample may be carry-over from other donors' samples. The J gene is TRBJ2-3, the V gene TRBV19; D is unclear. CDR3 sequence reads: CASSIDLLDTQYF. The CDR3, as DNA: TGTGCCAGTAGTATAGACCTTTTAGATACGCAGTATTTT.